The T cell receptor (beta chain) described here comes from a study of graft-versus-host responses after intestinal transplantation (dated by TCRdb to the early 2020s). Turning to the overall study: Recipients received multivisceral, liver-intestinal, or isolated intestinal transplants. Every recipient was given anti-thymocyte globulin induction, followed by roughly 3 years of maintenance tacrolimus and steroids. Graft-versus-host and host-versus-graft alloreactive T cell clones were tracked in the graft, circulation and bone marrow after intestinal transplantation using bulk TCR-beta CDR3 sequencing. To identify alloreactive clones, pre-transplant mixed lymphocyte reaction products were sequenced and then compared with unstimulated pre-transplant donor and recipient T cells. The cohort enrolled some 23 intestinal transplant recipients including one retransplant, and a few patients lacking pretransplant specimens were excluded. Donor T cell macrochimerism was defined as a peak of at least 4% donor T cells among recipient peripheral blood mononuclear cells. Rather than going through the commercial service, samples from a few later patients were sequenced in-house on an Illumina MiSeq and processed with MiXCR.

V loses 5 bases, J loses 7 bases, and the germline ends lie 15 bases apart. CDR1 and CDR2 are read off the germline V gene (reference sequence) as SEHNR and FQNEAQ. The CDR3 starts with the cysteine, ends with the phenylalanine, and has 13 residues. The DNA shown is the 39-base CDR3, in frame from base 1. The library was built by means of the immunoSEQ multiplex PCR assay. For most patients, genomic DNA was isolated with the Qiagen DNeasy Blood and Tissue Kit and shipped frozen to Adaptive Biotechnologies for TCR sequencing. Adaptive Biotechnologies carried out high-throughput TCR-beta CDR3 sequencing of genomic DNA for most patients. As for the original processing: Adaptive's ImmunoSEQ software was the source of the TCR sequencing data for 15 to 20 patients, while three other patients were processed with MiXCR and VDJtools. To correct CD4 versus CD8 sorting errors, any sequence found in both subsets at a frequency ratio below 5:1 was removed. CDR3 nucleotide sequences shared between donor and recipient were removed because the origin of such sequences could not be assigned. Alloreactive clones required at least 2-fold expansion over unstimulated cells and minimum CFSE-low frequency of 0.002% (template counts) or 0.001% (read counts). Clones detected in sequenced pre-transplant spleen, lymph node, or MLR CFSE-low populations of the donor or recipient were defined as mappable. The cumulative frequency of alloreactive clones was calculated as a percentage of all sequences, weighted by copy number. TCRdb took this table from immuneACCESS and kept in-frame rearrangements with V and J called. Such tables lack part of the clones; where checked against another copy, unresolved V genes explain under half of the gap, and the rest is unexplained. That table furnishes V, J and clone size, whereas the DNA furnished D and trimming. The sample contains 70,000 to 80,000 clones, around 91% of them found a single time. 1.3% of the sample belongs to the ten largest clones.

Comments on this clone: There is no known antigen for this receptor. One base away there is no much larger clone; base qualities are not given.

What the authors observed across the whole study: The conclusions were limited by the relatively low number and heterogeneity of the intestinal transplant patients. GvH clones were found in recipient bone marrow, and some of the GvH clones appeared earlier in ileal mucosa or blood, which is consistent with an intestinal mucosal origin. High GvH to HvG T cell clonal ratios were observed in the allografts of patients with donor T cell macrochimerism. Early after transplant, peak levels of circulating GvH clones were found to be associated with declines in HvG clones.

The time point label of this sample denotes: cells obtained before transplantation from donor or recipient. CD3+CD4+ and CD3+CD8+ populations were FACS-sorted from unstimulated pre-transplant donor and recipient cells taken from spleen or lymph nodes. The V and J segments used are TRBV7-9 and TRBJ2-7; perhaps TRBD2 is the D gene, with 6 bases matching. The sequence came from a human donor who received an intestinal transplant. This specimen consisted of unstimulated CD8+ T cells sorted from spleen or lymph node cells, obtained before intestinal transplant. This receptor has the CDR3 CASSAGLPWEQYF. DNA sequence: TGTGCCAGCAGCGCCGGACTACCCTGGGAGCAGTACTTC.